This T cell receptor (beta chain) was captured by sequencing in a study of type 1 and type 2 diabetes patients. The PCR template was genomic DNA. Multiplex PCR with 30 forward and 13 reverse primers amplified the TCR beta CDR3. TCRdb analysed the multiplex PCR reads with MiXCR anew, one entry per CDR3 protein. The top ten clones hold roughly an eighth of a sample with 250,000 or so distinct CDR3 sequences, around 50% of them seen once. The CDR3 is made up of 15 amino acids. Trimming stripped 6 bases from V and 8 bases from J, with 22 bases between. This clonotype was counted a few times. Sample: peripheral blood mononuclear cells (PBMCs). V and J are TRBV12-3 or TRBV12-4 and TRBJ1-2, with D possibly matching TRBD1 (6 bases). The source is a man aged 18 to 35 with type 2 diabetes. The CDR3 bases are TGTGCCAGCAGGTTCGGCACAGGGAGTTATTACGGCTACACCTTC. As protein: CASRFGTGSYYGYTF.